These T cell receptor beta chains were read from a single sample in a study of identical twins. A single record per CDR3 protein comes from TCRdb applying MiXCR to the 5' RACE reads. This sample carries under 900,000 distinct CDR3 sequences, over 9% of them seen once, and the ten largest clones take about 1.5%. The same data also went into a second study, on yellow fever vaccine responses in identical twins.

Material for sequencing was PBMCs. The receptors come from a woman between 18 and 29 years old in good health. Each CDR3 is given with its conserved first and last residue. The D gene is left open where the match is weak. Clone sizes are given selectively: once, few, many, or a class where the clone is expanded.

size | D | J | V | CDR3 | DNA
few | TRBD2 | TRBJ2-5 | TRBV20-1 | CSAREDSSGRFGETQYF | TGCAGTGCTAGAGAAGATAGTAGCGGGAGATTCGGGGAGACCCAGTACTTC
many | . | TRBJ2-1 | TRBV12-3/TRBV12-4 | CASSLAGNSYNEQFF | TGTGCCAGCAGTTTAGCGGGAAACTCCTACAATGAGCAGTTCTTC
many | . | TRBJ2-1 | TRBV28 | CASTSLDEQFF | TGTGCCAGCACATCGTTGGATGAGCAGTTCTTC
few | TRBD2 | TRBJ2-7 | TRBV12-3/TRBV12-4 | CASSFLSSGSQQYF | TGTGCCAGCAGTTTCTTGTCTAGCGGGAGCCAGCAGTACTTC
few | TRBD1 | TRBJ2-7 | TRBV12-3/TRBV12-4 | CASSPSDRGTYEQYF | TGTGCCAGCAGTCCAAGCGACAGGGGAACCTACGAGCAGTACTTC
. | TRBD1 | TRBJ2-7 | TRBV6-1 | CASSRKGTGPYEQYF | TGTGCCAGCAGTCGCAAGGGGACAGGGCCCTACGAGCAGTACTTC
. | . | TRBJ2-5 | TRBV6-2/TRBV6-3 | CASSYFTGTRETQYF | TGTGCCAGCAGTTACTTCACAGGGACGCGTGAGACCCAGTACTTC
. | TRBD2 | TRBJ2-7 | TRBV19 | CASSITSGYSYEQYF | TGTGCCAGTAGTATAACTAGCGGGTATTCCTACGAGCAGTACTTC
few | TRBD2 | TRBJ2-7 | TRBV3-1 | CASSPGLAGTPLEQYF | TGTGCCAGCAGCCCGGGACTAGCGGGGACCCCTTTGGAGCAGTACTTC
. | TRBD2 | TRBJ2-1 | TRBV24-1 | CATSDFGPSGRPTYNEQFF | TGTGCCACCAGTGATTTCGGGCCTAGCGGGAGGCCAACCTACAATGAGCAGTTCTTC
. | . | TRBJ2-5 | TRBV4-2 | CASSQEGQRDSVETQYF | TGTGCCAGCAGCCAAGAAGGTCAACGGGACTCTGTAGAGACCCAGTACTTC
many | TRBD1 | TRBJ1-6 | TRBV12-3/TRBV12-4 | CASSKGTAAPLHF | TGTGCCAGCAGTAAAGGGACAGCCGCACCCCTCCACTTT
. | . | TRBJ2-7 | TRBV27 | CASSLAWGWEQYF | TGTGCCAGCAGCCTGGCTTGGGGCTGGGAGCAGTACTTC
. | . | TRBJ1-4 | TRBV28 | CASSFRVGKLFF | TGTGCCAGCAGTTTTCGGGTAGGAAAACTGTTTTTT
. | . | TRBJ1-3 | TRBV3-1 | CASSQDRPMNTIYF | TGTGCCAGCAGCCAAGACAGGCCCATGAACACCATATATTTT
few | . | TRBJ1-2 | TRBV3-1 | CASSQDRIGYTF | TGTGCCAGCAGCCAAGACCGAATAGGCTACACCTTC
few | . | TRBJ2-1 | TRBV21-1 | CASRIGNEQFF | TGTGCCAGCCGCATAGGGAATGAGCAGTTCTTC
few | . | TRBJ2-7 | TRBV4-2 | CASSQTGPYGSYEQYF | TGTGCCAGCAGCCAAACAGGACCGTATGGTTCCTACGAGCAGTACTTC
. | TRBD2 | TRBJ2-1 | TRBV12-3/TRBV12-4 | CASSLGRGGHEQFF | TGTGCCAGCAGTTTAGGGCGGGGGGGGCATGAGCAGTTCTTC
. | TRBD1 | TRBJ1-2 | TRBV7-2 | CASSLAGGPQYGYTF | TGTGCCAGCAGCTTAGCAGGGGGCCCCCAATATGGCTACACCTTC
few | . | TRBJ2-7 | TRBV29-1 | CSVVEGYEQYF | TGCAGCGTTGTGGAGGGCTACGAGCAGTACTTC
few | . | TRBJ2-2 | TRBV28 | CASSVPRVSENTGELFF | TGTGCCAGCAGCGTCCCCAGGGTTTCAGAGAACACCGGGGAGCTGTTTTTT
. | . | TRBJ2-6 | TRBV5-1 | CASSMNAGAGANVLTF | TGCGCCAGCAGCATGAATGCAGGGGCTGGGGCCAACGTCCTGACTTTC
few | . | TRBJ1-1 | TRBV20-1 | CSAESGHLNTEAFF | TGCAGTGCGGAATCGGGACACCTGAACACTGAAGCTTTCTTT
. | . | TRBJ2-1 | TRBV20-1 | CSASRGIEQFF | TGCAGTGCTAGTCGGGGTATCGAGCAGTTCTTC
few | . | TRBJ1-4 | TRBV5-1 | CASSLVGAVNEKLFF | TGCGCCAGCAGCTTGGTGGGGGCAGTCAATGAAAAACTGTTTTTT
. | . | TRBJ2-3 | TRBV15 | CATSRDLAYTDTQYF | TGTGCCACCAGCAGAGATCTGGCCTATACAGATACGCAGTATTTT
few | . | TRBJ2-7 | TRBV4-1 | CASSQGGAGYEQYF | TGCGCCAGCAGCCAAGGGGGGGCTGGCTACGAGCAGTACTTC
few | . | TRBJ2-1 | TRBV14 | CASSQDYGYQFF | TGTGCCAGCAGCCAAGATTACGGTTATCAGTTCTTC
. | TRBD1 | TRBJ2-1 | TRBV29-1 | CSASVPGQGGEQFF | TGCAGCGCATCTGTCCCGGGACAGGGCGGTGAGCAGTTCTTC
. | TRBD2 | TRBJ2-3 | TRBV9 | CASSERAGDETDTQYF | TGTGCCAGCAGCGAGAGAGCGGGGGACGAGACAGATACGCAGTATTTT
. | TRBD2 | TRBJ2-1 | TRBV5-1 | CASSLRAGGTPNEQFF | TGCGCCAGCAGCTTAAGGGCGGGAGGCACACCCAATGAGCAGTTCTTC
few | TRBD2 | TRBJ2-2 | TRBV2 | CASSGRGSTGELFF | TGTGCCAGCAGTGGGCGCGGGAGCACCGGGGAGCTGTTTTTT
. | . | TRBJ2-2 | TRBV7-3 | CASSKQPGQNTGELFF | TGTGCCAGCAGCAAACAGCCGGGACAGAACACCGGGGAGCTGTTTTTT
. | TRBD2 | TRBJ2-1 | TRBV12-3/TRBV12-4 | CASTLRLAQLNEQFF | TGTGCCAGCACTCTTAGACTAGCGCAACTCAATGAGCAGTTCTTC